This T cell receptor (beta chain) was captured by sequencing in a study of blood T cell repertoires in COVID-19. Study in general: Nucleic acid was either cDNA or gDNA, and it came from T cells, B-cell-depleted T cells, or PBMCs.

CDR1 SGHTA and CDR2 FQGNSA come from the germline V gene. This CDR3 is built from 16 residues. The germline V and J ends were trimmed by 3 bases and 0 bases, with 12 bases remaining between them. Sequencing was performed with immunoSEQ multiplex PCR; in TCRdb, only in-frame clones are kept and a portion is missing. This table has more than 300,000 clones, roughly 80% appearing once. Specimen: PBMCs or T cells enriched from blood (not recorded which). The receptor comes from a woman in her fifties or sixties who had recovered from COVID-19. The chain couples TRBV7-2 to TRBJ2-1; TRBD2 is a possible D gene (6 bases). DNA of the CDR3: TGTGCCAGCAGCTTTAGCGGAGGGAGCTCCTACAATGAGCAGTTCTTC. As protein: CASSFSGGSSYNEQFF.